These 2 T cell receptor beta chains were sequenced from one sample in a study of post-analysis software for immune sequencing data. Study-level results: Compared with controls, patients had more of about 5 TRBV segments, including TRBV5-6, TRBV5-1 and TRBV20-1.

Unique molecular identifiers were carried by the TCR beta cDNA libraries. TCRdb redid the calling of the PCR reads with MiXCR, one entry per CDR3 protein. The sample shows about 620,000 distinct CDR3 sequences, about 40% of them seen only once. No cognate antigen is known for these TCRs. The sequenced material came from blood. These receptors all come from a girl aged 10 to 17 with multiple sclerosis.

This chain joins TRBV5-1 and TRBJ2-7; TRBD2 matches 8 bases. In germline, CDR1 is SGHRS, CDR2 YFSETQ. Losses at the gene ends were 3 bases for V and 1 base for J; bases not matched to a gene: 9. The CDR3 is made up of 16 amino acids. For the CDR3, the DNA is TGCGCCAGCAGCTGGACCGAAGCGGGGGCTTCCTACGAGCAGTACTTC. It encodes CASSWTEAGASYEQYF.

This chain links TRBV5-1 with TRBJ2-5, with 8 bases fitting TRBD1. With V trimmed by 5 bases and J by 4 bases, 7 bases remained unmatched. This CDR3 contains 14 residues. Germline V CDR1 and CDR2: SGHRS, YFSETQ. CDR3 sequence: CASRSGGFGETQYF. The CDR3 region has the DNA TGCGCCAGCAGATCAGGGGGCTTTGGAGAGACCCAGTACTTC.